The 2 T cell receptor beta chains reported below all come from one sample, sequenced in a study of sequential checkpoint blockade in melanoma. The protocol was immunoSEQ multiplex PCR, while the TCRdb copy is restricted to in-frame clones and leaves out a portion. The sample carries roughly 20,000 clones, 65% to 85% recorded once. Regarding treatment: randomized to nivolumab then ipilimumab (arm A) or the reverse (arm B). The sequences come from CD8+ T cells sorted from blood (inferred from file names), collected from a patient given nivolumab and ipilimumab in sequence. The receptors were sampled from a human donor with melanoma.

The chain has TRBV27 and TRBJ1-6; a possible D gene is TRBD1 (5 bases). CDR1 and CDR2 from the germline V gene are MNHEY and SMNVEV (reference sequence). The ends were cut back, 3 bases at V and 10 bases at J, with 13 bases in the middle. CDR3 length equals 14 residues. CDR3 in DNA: TGTGCCAGCAGTTTGTCTCAGGGTTTCTCACCCCTCCACTTT. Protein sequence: CASSLSQGFSPLHF.

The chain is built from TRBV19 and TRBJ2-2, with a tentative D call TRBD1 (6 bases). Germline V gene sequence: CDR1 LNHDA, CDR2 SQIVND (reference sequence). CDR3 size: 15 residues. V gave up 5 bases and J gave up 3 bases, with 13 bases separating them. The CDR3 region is CASSLWDTDTGELFF. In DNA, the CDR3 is TGTGCCAGTAGTCTATGGGACACCGACACCGGGGAGCTGTTTTTT. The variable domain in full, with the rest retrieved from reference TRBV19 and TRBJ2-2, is DGGITQSPKYLFRKEGQNVTLSCEQNLNHDAMYWYRQDPGQGLRLIYYSQIVNDFQKGDIAEGYSVSREKKESFPLTVTSAQKNPTAFYLCASSLWDTDTGELFFGEGSRLTVL.